This T cell receptor (beta chain) was captured by sequencing in a study of blood T cell repertoires in COVID-19. Generated by immunoSEQ multiplex PCR, the TCRdb table keeps only in-frame clones and is missing some. The repertoire has 300,000 to 400,000 clones, 70% to 90% of them found once; the top ten carry about 7.8%. Germline-derived CDR1 and CDR2 are MNHEY and SVGEGT. The CDR3 has 14 residues. V was cut by 0 bases and J by 8 bases, with 13 bases left in between. Sequenced material: peripheral blood. The source is a woman between 45 and 60 years old who had recovered from COVID-19. This rearrangement joins TRBV6-2 or TRBV6-3 to TRBJ1-2; possible D gene TRBD1, 5 bases. The CDR3 DNA reads as TGTGCCAGCAGTTACTCGGCAGGGCTTGGCGGCTACACCTTC. Protein: CASSYSAGLGGYTF.